This T cell receptor beta chain stems from a study of blood T cell repertoires in COVID-19. Overall study context: Collection of acute and convalescent COVID-19 samples took place in the United States, Italy and Spain.

Only a few counts were recorded for this clone. Some clones are missing from TCRdb's copy, which holds only in-frame ones; the method was immunoSEQ multiplex PCR. Seen here are 150,000 to 190,000 clones, 76% observed once, and the top ten hold 3.7%. V dropped 6 bases and J dropped 0; count of bases not matched to a gene: 8. CDR1 is LNHDA and CDR2 is SQIVND in the germline V gene (reference sequence). The CDR3 is 16 amino acids. This clonotype originated in a woman aged 80 or older with acute or convalescent COVID-19. The chain recombines TRBV19 with TRBJ2-7, with TRBD2 identical over 10 bases. Sequencing used peripheral blood. The CDR3 loop reads CASRQPTSGVSYEQYF. CDR3 sequence (DNA): TGTGCCAGTAGGCAACCTACTAGCGGGGTCTCCTACGAGCAGTACTTC.